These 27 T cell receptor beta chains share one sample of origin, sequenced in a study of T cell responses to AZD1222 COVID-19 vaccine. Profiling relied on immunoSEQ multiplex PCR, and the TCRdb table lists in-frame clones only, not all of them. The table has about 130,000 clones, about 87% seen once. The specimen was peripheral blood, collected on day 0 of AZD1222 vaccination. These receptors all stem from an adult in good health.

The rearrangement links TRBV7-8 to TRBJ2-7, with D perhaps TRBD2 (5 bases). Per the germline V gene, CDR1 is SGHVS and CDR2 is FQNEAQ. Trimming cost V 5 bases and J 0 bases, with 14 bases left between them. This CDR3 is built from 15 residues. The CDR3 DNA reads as TGTGCCAGCAGCCCCCCGGGGTCCCTCTCCTACGAGCAGTACTTC. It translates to CASSPPGSLSYEQYF.

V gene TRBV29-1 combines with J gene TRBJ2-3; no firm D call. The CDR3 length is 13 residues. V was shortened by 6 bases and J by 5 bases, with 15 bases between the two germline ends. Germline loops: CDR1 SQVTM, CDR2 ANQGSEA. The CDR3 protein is CSVSLRLLDTQYF. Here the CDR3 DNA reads TGCAGCGTCTCTTTACGACTCTTAGATACGCAGTATTTT.

In DNA, the CDR3 is TGTGCCAGCAGCACCTCGACGGGTAATTCACCCCTCCACTTT. Residues: CASSTSTGNSPLHF. The J gene is TRBJ1-6, the V gene TRBV7-8, with D unclear. V shed 5 bases and J shed 6 bases, with 11 bases lying between them. CDR3 length: 14 residues. Germline V lookup: CDR1 SGHVS, CDR2 FQNEAQ.

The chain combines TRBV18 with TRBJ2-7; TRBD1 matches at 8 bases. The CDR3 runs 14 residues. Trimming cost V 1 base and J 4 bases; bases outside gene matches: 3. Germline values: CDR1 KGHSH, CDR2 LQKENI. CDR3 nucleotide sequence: TGTGCCAGCTCACCACGGCGGACAGGGTACGAGCAGTACTTC. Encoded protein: CASSPRRTGYEQYF.

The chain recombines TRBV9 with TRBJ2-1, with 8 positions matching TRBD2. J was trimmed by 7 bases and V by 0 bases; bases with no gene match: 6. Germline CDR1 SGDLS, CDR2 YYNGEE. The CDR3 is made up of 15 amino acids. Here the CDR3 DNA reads TGTGCCAGCAGCGTAGGACCTAGCGGGCTTAATGAGCAGTTCTTC. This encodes CASSVGPSGLNEQFF.

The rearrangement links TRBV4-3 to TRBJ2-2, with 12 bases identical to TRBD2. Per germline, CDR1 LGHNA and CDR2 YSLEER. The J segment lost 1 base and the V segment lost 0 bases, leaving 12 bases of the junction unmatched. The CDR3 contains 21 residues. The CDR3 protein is CASSQEAATSGSYGNTGELFF. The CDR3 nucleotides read TGCGCCAGCAGCCAAGAGGCCGCGACTAGCGGGAGTTATGGGAACACCGGGGAGCTGTTTTTT.

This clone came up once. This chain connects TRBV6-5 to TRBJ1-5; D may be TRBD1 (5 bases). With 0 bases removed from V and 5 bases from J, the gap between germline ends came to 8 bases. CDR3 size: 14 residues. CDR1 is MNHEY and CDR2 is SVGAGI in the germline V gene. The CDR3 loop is CASSYSGVHQPQHF. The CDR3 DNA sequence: TGTGCCAGCAGTTACTCAGGGGTCCATCAGCCCCAGCATTTT.

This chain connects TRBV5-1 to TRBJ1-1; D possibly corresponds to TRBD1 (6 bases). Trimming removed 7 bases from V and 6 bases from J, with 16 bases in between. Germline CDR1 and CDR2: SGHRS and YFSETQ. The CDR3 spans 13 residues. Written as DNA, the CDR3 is TGCGCCAGCCATCCTCAACAGGGTTCTGAAGCTTTCTTT. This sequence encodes CASHPQQGSEAFF.

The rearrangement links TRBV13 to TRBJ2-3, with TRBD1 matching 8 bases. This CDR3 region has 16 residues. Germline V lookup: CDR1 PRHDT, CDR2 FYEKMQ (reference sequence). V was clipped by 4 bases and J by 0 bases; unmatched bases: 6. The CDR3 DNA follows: TGTGCCAGCAGCTCGGGGACAGGATCTAGCACAGATACGCAGTATTTT. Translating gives CASSSGTGSSTDTQYF.

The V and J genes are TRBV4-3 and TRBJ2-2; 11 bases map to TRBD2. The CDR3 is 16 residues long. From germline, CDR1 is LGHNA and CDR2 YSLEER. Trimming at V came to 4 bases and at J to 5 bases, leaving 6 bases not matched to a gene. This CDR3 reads CASSLQLAGATGELFF. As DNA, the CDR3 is TGCGCCAGCAGCCTCCAACTAGCGGGGGCTACCGGGGAGCTGTTTTTT.

The DNA for the CDR3 is TGTGCCAGCAGCTTAATAGGGAGTGTCAATGAGCAGTTCTTC. As protein: CASSLIGSVNEQFF. The chain uses TRBV5-6 and TRBJ2-1, with D possibly TRBD2 on 5 matching bases. V was clipped by 2 bases and J by 6 bases, with 12 bases between them. Germline assignment: CDR1 SGHDT and CDR2 YYEEEE. The CDR3 is made up of 14 amino acids.

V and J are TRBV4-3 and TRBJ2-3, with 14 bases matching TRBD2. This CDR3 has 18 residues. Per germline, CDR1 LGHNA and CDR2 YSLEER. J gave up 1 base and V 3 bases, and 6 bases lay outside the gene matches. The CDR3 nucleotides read TGCGCCAGCAGCCAGAGGACTAGCGGGAGGACCGGCACAGATACGCAGTATTTT. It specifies CASSQRTSGRTGTDTQYF.

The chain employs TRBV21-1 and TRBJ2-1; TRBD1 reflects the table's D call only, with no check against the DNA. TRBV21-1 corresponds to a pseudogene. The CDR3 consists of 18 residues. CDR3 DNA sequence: TGTGCCAGCCGACCACAACTCCCGGGACAGGTAGTCTACAATGAGCAGTTCTTC. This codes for CASRPQLPGQVVYNEQFF.

This chain's CDR3 is CASSLSEPYNEQFF. The DNA for the CDR3 is TGTGCCAGCAGCTTAAGCGAGCCATACAATGAGCAGTTCTTC. The V call is TRBV11-2, the J call TRBJ2-1; no clear D gene. This CDR3 comprises 14 residues. Between the trimmed V and J ends, which lost 2 bases and 4 bases, there was a span of 9 bases. Germline CDR1 and CDR2: SGHAT and FQNNGV. Full variable domain (missing parts from reference TRBV11-2 and TRBJ2-1): EAGVAQSPRYKIIEKRQSVAFWCNPISGHATLYWYQQILGQGPKLLIQFQNNGVVDDSQLPKDRFSAERLKGVDSTLKIQPAKLEDSAVYLCASSLSEPYNEQFFGPGTRLTVL.

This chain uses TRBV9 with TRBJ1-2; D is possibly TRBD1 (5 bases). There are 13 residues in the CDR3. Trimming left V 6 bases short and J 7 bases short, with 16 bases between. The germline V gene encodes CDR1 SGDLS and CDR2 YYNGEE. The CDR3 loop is CASTPGGAFGYTF. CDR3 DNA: TGTGCCAGCACTCCAGGAGGGGCCTTTGGCTACACCTTC.

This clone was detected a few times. The CDR3 DNA reads TGTGCCAGCAGCAAAGAATGGAGGGACGAAGGCGGGTTGGAGGACACTGAAGCTTTCTTT. This sequence encodes CASSKEWRDEGGLEDTEAFF. V is TRBV21-1 and J is TRBJ1-1. TRBV21-1 is a known pseudogene. This CDR3 is 20 amino acids long.

As DNA, the CDR3 is TGTGCCAGCAGCGTCTTATACGAGCAGTACTTC. It specifies CASSVLYEQYF. The J gene is TRBJ2-7, the V gene TRBV7-9; D ambiguous. Trimming removed 5 bases at V and 4 bases at J, with 6 bases between. The V gene's germline CDR1 is SEHNR and CDR2 FQNEAQ (reference sequence). The CDR3 has 11 residues.

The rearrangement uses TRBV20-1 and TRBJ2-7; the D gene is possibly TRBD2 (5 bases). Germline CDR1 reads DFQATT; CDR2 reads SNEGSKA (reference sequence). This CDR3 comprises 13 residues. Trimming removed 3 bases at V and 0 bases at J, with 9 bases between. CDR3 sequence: CSASSDSSYEQYF. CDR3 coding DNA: TGCAGTGCTAGTAGCGATTCCTCCTACGAGCAGTACTTC.

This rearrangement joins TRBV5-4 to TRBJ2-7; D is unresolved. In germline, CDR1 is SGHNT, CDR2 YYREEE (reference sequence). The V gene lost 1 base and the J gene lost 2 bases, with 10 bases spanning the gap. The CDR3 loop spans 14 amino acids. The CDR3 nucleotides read TGTGCCAGCAGCTTGATGGTCAGCCCCTACGAGCAGTACTTC. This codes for CASSLMVSPYEQYF.

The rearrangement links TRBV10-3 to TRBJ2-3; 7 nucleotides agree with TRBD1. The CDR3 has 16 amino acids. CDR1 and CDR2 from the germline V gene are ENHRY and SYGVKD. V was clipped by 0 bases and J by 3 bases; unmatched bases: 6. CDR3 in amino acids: CAISESGGGRTDTQYF. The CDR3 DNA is TGTGCCATCAGTGAGTCAGGGGGCGGAAGGACAGATACGCAGTATTTT.

In DNA, the CDR3 is TGTGCCAGCATACCGGACAGGGCAAACACCATATATTTT. Residues: CASIPDRANTIYF. This chain connects TRBV12-3 or TRBV12-4 to TRBJ1-3, with 8 positions matching TRBD1. CDR3 length: 13 amino acids. J lost 6 bases, V lost 7 bases, and 5 bases had no gene match.

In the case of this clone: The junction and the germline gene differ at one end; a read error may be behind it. CDR3 coding DNA: TGTGCCACCAGTTTGCCGCGGGGGGGCACAGATACGCAGTATTTT. It is translated as CATSLPRGGTDTQYF. The chain uses TRBV2 and TRBJ2-3, with TRBD2 identical over 8 bases. The CDR3 length is 15 residues. Germline V gene data show CDR1 as SNHLY and CDR2 as FYNNEI.

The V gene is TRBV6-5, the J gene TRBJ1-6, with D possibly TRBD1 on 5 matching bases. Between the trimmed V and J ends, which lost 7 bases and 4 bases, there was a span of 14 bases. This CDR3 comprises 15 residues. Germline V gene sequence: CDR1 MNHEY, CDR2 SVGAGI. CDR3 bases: TGTGCCAGCACGGGCAGGGCGACTTATAATTCACCCCTCCACTTT. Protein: CASTGRATYNSPLHF.

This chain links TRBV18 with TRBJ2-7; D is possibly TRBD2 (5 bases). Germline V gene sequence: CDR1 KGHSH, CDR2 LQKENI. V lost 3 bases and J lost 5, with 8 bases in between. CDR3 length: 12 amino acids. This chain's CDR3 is CASSPKGDEQYF. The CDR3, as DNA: TGTGCCAGCTCACCCAAGGGAGACGAGCAGTACTTC.

The CDR3 region is CASSPGTGDQPQHF. DNA for the CDR3: TGTGCCAGCAGCCCCGGGACAGGGGATCAGCCCCAGCATTTT. The chain joins TRBV9 to TRBJ1-5, with 10 bases that match TRBD1. Germline CDR1 reads SGDLS; CDR2 reads YYNGEE. Germline trimming cut 4 bases from V and 5 bases from J; bases unmatched to any gene: 3. The CDR3 runs to 14 residues.

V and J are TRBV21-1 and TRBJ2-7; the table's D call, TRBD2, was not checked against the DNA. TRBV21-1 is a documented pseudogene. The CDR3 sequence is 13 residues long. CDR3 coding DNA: TGTGCCAGCAGCAACGGGGGATGGTACGAGCAGTACTTC. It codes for CASSNGGWYEQYF.

Here the CDR3 reads CAWSDQAISGNTIYF. The CDR3 DNA follows: TGTGCCTGGAGTGATCAGGCCATCTCTGGAAACACCATATATTTT. The chain couples TRBV30 to TRBJ1-3; D is undetermined. Germline assignment: CDR1 GTSNPN and CDR2 SVGIG (reference sequence). The V end was cut by 1 base, the J end by 0 bases, with 10 bases between. The CDR3 loop spans 15 amino acids.